The sequence of this TCR beta chain was determined in a study of beta chain features in type 1 diabetes (dated by TCRdb to 2016 to 2019). Some background on the complete study: Mean age, gender distribution, total cell number and subset yield did not differ between patients and healthy donors. Across all samples, fewer than 110,000,000 sorted cells were examined, and cell number per subset correlated strongly with RNA yield. In the study, recently diagnosed type 1 diabetes patients and matched healthy donors were compared on the TCRB repertoires of their sorted circulating CD4+ T cell subsets. Whereas all 30 or so donors provided naive and central memory subsets, regulatory and stem cell-like memory subsets were isolated from just 8 patients and about 8 healthy donors.

This clone was detected a few times. The target of this receptor is not known. No quality values exist for individual bases; no much larger clone is one base distant. All of the isolated RNA was reverse transcribed with the High Capacity cDNA Reverse Transcription Kit, so expressed TCRB transcripts were sequenced. Deep immunoSEQ sequencing was performed on naive, central memory and regulatory T cell samples, with an average of roughly 3.6 million total reads per sample. Sorted cells were lysed in RLT buffer and RNA was extracted with DNase-treated RNeasy Micro or Mini kits, depending on cell number. To prevent cross-contamination, every cell subset was processed on its own, while patient and healthy donor samples were processed together. TCRB sequences were amplified from cDNA with the immunoSEQ multiplex PCR, producing 87-bp fragments spanning the CDR3 region. Amplicons were sequenced on the Illumina HiSeq platform. Turning to the authors' computational methods: PCR bias was computationally corrected using synthetic template baselines, reads within Hamming distance 2 were collapsed, and singletons that could not be merged were discarded. Reads were aligned against IMGT so that V, D and J genes, CDR3 length and insertions or deletions at six rearrangement sites could be assigned. Within each subset, clonotype counts were normalized to sorted cell number, and only after that were true diversity and Gini coefficients computed with the tcR R package. The overlap coefficient, calculated on TCRB nucleotide sequences, was used to quantify repertoire sharing. Out-of-frame TCRB sequences from naive cells were analyzed to stand in for the pre-selection repertoire. Entries here come from immuneACCESS through TCRdb and include only in-frame sequences with V and J called. Some clones fail to appear in such tables; in the studies checked, an unresolved V gene covers under half of the shortfall, and the cause of the remainder is unknown. V and J calls and clone size are as listed in that table; D and trimming were resolved from the DNA. This sample gives about 660,000 clones in total; about an eighth of them show up just once. 0.035% to 0.045% of the sample belongs to the ten largest clones.

Paper-wide results and their limitations: Patients with type 1 diabetes made fewer insertions and deleted more nucleotides at VDJ recombination sites, implying thymic rearrangement abnormalities. Type 1 diabetes patients showed a moderate but significant shortening of TCRB CDR3 length in all four CD4+ subsets. Because cDNA rather than genomic DNA was sequenced, highly expressing activated cells could have been over-represented, although no difference in activation and CD3 levels was found between groups. Shorter templates might have been favored by PCR, but patient and control samples were amplified and corrected together, so both groups would have been affected equally by any skew. The naive, central memory and regulatory TCRB repertoires appeared to resemble one another more closely among patients than among healthy donors. Because small numbers of individuals were included in the HLA sub-analyses, any influence of HLA type on TCRB rearrangement was left unresolved.

From each donor, a single peripheral blood sample of around 120 mL on average was drawn into heparinised tubes. Naive, central memory, regulatory and stem cell-like memory CD4+ T cells were sorted on a BD FACSAria II using a panel including CD45RO, CCR7, CD25, CD127, CD95 and CD27. All sorted populations exceeded 95% purity. PBMCs were separated immediately by Lymphoprep density gradient centrifugation and were stained directly, without being cultured. So that batch effects would be minimized, each experiment stained and sorted samples in pairs, pairing one healthy donor with one patient. Sequencing was performed on naive CD4+ T cells from blood. The sample's cell subset or site label is to be understood as: true naive CD4+ T cells. This TCR was sampled from a man aged 18 to 29 with type 1 diabetes.

The CDR3: CASSLDAGNTEAFF. The DNA is TGTGCCAGCAGCTTAGATGCAGGGAACACTGAAGCTTTCTTT. The V and J genes are TRBV7-2 and TRBJ1-1; confidence is insufficient to name the D gene. Between the V and J ends, shortened by 1 base and 1 base respectively, the junction contains 7 bases. Via the germline V gene, CDR1 is SGHTA and CDR2 FQGNSA. From cysteine to phenylalanine, the CDR3 is 14 amino acids long. Only the CDR3 DNA stays, 42 bases, in frame from base 1.